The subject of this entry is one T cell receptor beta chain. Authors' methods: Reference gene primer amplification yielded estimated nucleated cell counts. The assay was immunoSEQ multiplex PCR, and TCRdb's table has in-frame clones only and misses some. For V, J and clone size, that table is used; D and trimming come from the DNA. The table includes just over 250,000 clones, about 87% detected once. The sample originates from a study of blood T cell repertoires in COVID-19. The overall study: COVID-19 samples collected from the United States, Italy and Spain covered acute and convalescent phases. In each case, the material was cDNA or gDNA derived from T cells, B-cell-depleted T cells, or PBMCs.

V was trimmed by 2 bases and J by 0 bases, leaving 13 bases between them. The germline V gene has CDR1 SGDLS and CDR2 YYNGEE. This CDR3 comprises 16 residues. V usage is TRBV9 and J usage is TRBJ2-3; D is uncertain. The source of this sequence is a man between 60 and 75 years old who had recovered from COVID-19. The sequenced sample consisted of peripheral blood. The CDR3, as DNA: TGTGCCAGCAGCGTGGGCAGCCTCATTAGCACAGATACGCAGTATTTT. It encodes CASSVGSLISTDTQYF.